A single sample gave rise to the 21 T cell receptor beta chains below, sequenced in a study of cytomegalovirus exposure and HLA in healthy donors. Measured with immunoSEQ multiplex PCR; TCRdb has only the in-frame clones, and not every one. Among some 200,000 clones listed, roughly 80% were seen once. The sample consisted of PBMCs. The receptors come from a young woman in good health and CMV-seropositive.

This clone was observed a single time. The rearrangement joins TRBV6-5 to TRBJ2-1; no firm D call. This CDR3 comprises 13 residues. Germline V gene lookup returns CDR1 MNHEY and CDR2 SVGAGI. V was pared by 0 bases and J by 7 bases, with 7 bases between. Here the CDR3 reads CASSYSTGNEQFF. The CDR3 region has the DNA TGTGCCAGCAGTTACTCGACTGGTAATGAGCAGTTCTTC.

The rearrangement links TRBV2 to TRBJ1-4; D is unclear. CDR3 length: 13 residues. Germline V gene lookup returns CDR1 SNHLY and CDR2 FYNNEI. Deletions cut 11 bases from V and 4 bases from J, with 14 bases between. The CDR3: CASREYFNEKLFF. CDR3 bases: TGTGCCTCCCGGGAGTATTTTAATGAAAAACTGTTTTTT.

The chain carries TRBV5-4 and TRBJ2-1; 9 bases are shared with TRBD2. The CDR3 has 15 amino acids. The J segment lost 9 bases and the V segment lost 2 bases, leaving 9 bases of the junction unmatched. Germline CDR1 SGHNT, CDR2 YYREEE (reference sequence). Written as DNA, the CDR3 is TGTGCCAGCAGCTTTGCGGGACTAGCTACGAGTGAGCAGTTCTTC. It encodes CASSFAGLATSEQFF.

This chain uses TRBV7-8 with TRBJ2-5; 8 nucleotides line up with TRBD1. CDR1 is SGHVS and CDR2 is FQNEAQ in the germline V gene. CDR3 size: 13 residues. CDR3: CASRDRLQETQYF. As DNA, the CDR3 is TGTGCAAGCCGGGACAGGCTCCAAGAGACCCAGTACTTC.

The chain links TRBV5-1 to TRBJ2-1, with a weak D call TRBD1 (6 bases). The length of the CDR3 is 15 residues. CDR1 SGHRS and CDR2 YFSETQ come from the germline V gene. V gave up 0 bases and J gave up 8 bases, with 15 bases separating them. The CDR3 reads CASSLGGPYRDEQFF. The CDR3 DNA follows: TGCGCCAGCAGCTTGGGGGGGCCCTATCGGGATGAGCAGTTCTTC.

The chain carries TRBV9 and TRBJ2-7; TRBD2 aligns across 7 bases. The germline V gene has CDR1 SGDLS and CDR2 YYNGEE. The CDR3 has 14 residues. Trimming took 2 bases from V and 2 from J; bases not matched to a gene: 4. CDR3 DNA: TGTGCCAGCAGCGTGGGAGCGGGGCCCTACGAGCAGTACTTC. The encoded protein is CASSVGAGPYEQYF.

The J gene is TRBJ1-1, the V gene TRBV6-4, with D unclear. The V gene lost 6 bases and the J gene lost 1 base, with 9 bases spanning the gap. From germline, CDR1 is MRHNA and CDR2 SNTAGT. The CDR3 has 13 amino acids. For the CDR3, the DNA is TGTGCCAGCAGCCCTCGGGGGAACACTGAAGCTTTCTTT. Amino acids: CASSPRGNTEAFF.

The gene calls are TRBV7-9 and TRBJ2-3; TRBD2 is a possible D gene (6 bases). Trimming removed 5 bases at V and 4 bases at J, with 10 bases between. The germline V gene encodes CDR1 SEHNR and CDR2 FQNEAQ (reference sequence). The CDR3 spans 13 residues. The CDR3 loop reads CASSQTSSDTQYF. The CDR3 region has the DNA TGTGCCAGCAGCCAAACTAGCTCAGATACGCAGTATTTT.

The chain joins TRBV11-2 to TRBJ1-2; the D is unclear. Looked up from germline, CDR1 is SGHAT and CDR2 is FQNNGV. The ends were cut back, 1 base at V and 8 bases at J, with 17 bases in the middle. The CDR3 length is 15 residues. The CDR3 nucleotides are TGTGCCAGCAGCTTAGTCGGGTCCCAAATGGAGGGCTACACCTTC. It is translated as CASSLVGSQMEGYTF.

A single count supports this clone. This chain uses TRBV7-2 with TRBJ1-5; D unresolved. Germline V gives CDR1 SGHTA, CDR2 FQGNSA. The CDR3 extends over 14 amino acids. The V and J ends lost 1 base and 4 bases respectively, with 8 bases between them. CDR3 sequence (DNA): TGTGCCAGCAGCTTAGTCACAGCTAATCAGCCCCAGCATTTT. Translation gives CASSLVTANQPQHF. Full variable domain (missing parts from reference TRBV7-2 and TRBJ1-5): GAGVSQSPSNKVTEKGKDVELRCDPISGHTALYWYRQSLGQGLEFLIYFQGNSAPDKSGLPSDRFSAERTGGSVSTLTIQRTQQEDSAVYLCASSLVTANQPQHFGDGTRLSIL.

This clone was found many times. The chain combines TRBV6-1 with TRBJ1-5; D may be TRBD1 (5 bases). The CDR3 sequence is 11 residues long. V lost 1 base and J lost 15, with 10 bases in between. Germline V gene sequence: CDR1 MNHNS, CDR2 SASEGT. Written as DNA, the CDR3 is TGTGCCAGCAGTGAAGTGGGGCCGAGGCATTTT. Its protein is CASSEVGPRHF.

The chain combines TRBV27 with TRBJ1-1; D is unclear. V shed 3 bases and J shed 5 bases, with 7 bases lying between them. From germline, CDR1 is MNHEY and CDR2 SMNVEV (reference sequence). The CDR3 has 12 residues. The CDR3 sequence is CASSFAGTEAFF. CDR3 DNA: TGTGCCAGCAGTTTTGCGGGGACTGAAGCTTTCTTT.

V usage is TRBV27 and J usage is TRBJ2-1; possibly TRBD1 for D (6 bases). The germline CDR1 and CDR2 sequences are MNHEY and SMNVEV (reference sequence). The CDR3 contains 16 residues. V was clipped by 2 bases and J by 3 bases, with 14 bases between them. CDR3 bases: TGTGCCAGCAGTTTACCGACAGGCCGGGGCTACAATGAGCAGTTCTTC. It translates to CASSLPTGRGYNEQFF.

The rearrangement links TRBV6-5 to TRBJ1-1, with D uncertain. The CDR3 is made up of 10 amino acids. Germline CDR1 and CDR2: MNHEY and SVGAGI. Trimming removed 4 bases from V and 7 bases from J, with 4 bases in between. The CDR3 nucleotides are TGTGCCAGCAGTTCGGTTGAAGCTTTCTTT. It codes for CASSSVEAFF.

The V call is TRBV18, the J call TRBJ1-1, with D uncertain. CDR1 and CDR2 from the germline V gene are KGHSH and LQKENI. Trimming took off 2 bases at V and 5 bases at J, with 9 bases between the two ends. This CDR3 spans 13 amino acids. The CDR3 DNA sequence: TGTGCCAGCTCACCAAGCTTTTCGACTGAAGCTTTCTTT. This gives the protein CASSPSFSTEAFF.

V gene TRBV6-1 combines with J gene TRBJ2-3, with 8 bases fitting TRBD1. This CDR3 has 15 residues. The V and J ends lost 3 bases and 3 bases, in that order; junction bases with no gene match: 5. Germline values: CDR1 MNHNS, CDR2 SASEGT. CDR3 bases: TGTGCCAGCAGTGACCCAACAGGGGGAACAGATACGCAGTATTTT. Its protein is CASSDPTGGTDTQYF.

The V gene is TRBV5-4, the J gene TRBJ2-5, with D possibly being TRBD1 (6 bases). V dropped 1 base and J dropped 5 bases, with 15 bases sitting between them. This CDR3 spans 15 amino acids. CDR1 SGHNT and CDR2 YYREEE come from the germline V gene (reference sequence). The CDR3 region has the DNA TGTGCCAGCAGCTTGAAACCAGGGGTGTGGGAGACCCAGTACTTC. Its translation: CASSLKPGVWETQYF. The variable domain in full, with the rest retrieved from reference TRBV5-4 and TRBJ2-5, is ETGVTQSPTHLIKTRGQQVTLRCSSQSGHNTVSWYQQALGQGPQFIFQYYREEENGRGNFPPRFSGLQFPNYSSELNVNALELDDSALYLCASSLKPGVWETQYFGPGTRLLVL.

The chain carries TRBV7-9 and TRBJ2-3; unclear D gene. V lost 1 base and J lost 9, with 11 bases in between. This CDR3 comprises 13 residues. Looked up from germline, CDR1 is SEHNR and CDR2 is FQNEAQ (reference sequence). CDR3 bases: TGTGCCAGCAGCTTAGATTCAGTTTGGACGCAGTATTTT. Protein sequence: CASSLDSVWTQYF.

V is TRBV18 and J is TRBJ2-7; TRBD1 aligns across 10 bases. With V trimmed by 6 bases and J by 5 bases, 10 bases remained unmatched. This CDR3 is 15 amino acids long. CDR1 and CDR2 (germline): KGHSH, LQKENI. CDR3 sequence: CASSGSGTGVNEQYF. The CDR3 coding sequence is TGTGCCAGCTCCGGGTCCGGGACAGGGGTTAACGAGCAGTACTTC.

This clone was seen a single time. The chain employs TRBV5-1 and TRBJ2-3; 7 bases fit TRBD2. The length of the CDR3 is 15 residues. Germline CDR1 is SGHRS and CDR2 is YFSETQ. Trimming took 4 bases from V and 1 from J; bases not matched to a gene: 6. The DNA for the CDR3 is TGCGCCAGCAGCCCCGCGGGGGACCGCACAGATACGCAGTATTTT. Translation gives CASSPAGDRTDTQYF. The full variable domain, in which reference TRBV5-1 and TRBJ2-3 provide the parts outside the CDR3, is KAGVTQTPRYLIKTRGQQVTLSCSPISGHRSVSWYQQTPGQGLQFLFEYFSETQRNKGNFPGRFSGRQFSNSRSEMNVSTLELGDSALYLCASSPAGDRTDTQYFGPGTRLTVL.

The chain recombines TRBV15 with TRBJ2-1; TRBD2 matches 9 bases. J lost 9 bases, V lost 1 base, and 7 bases had no gene match. Germline V gene sequence: CDR1 LNHNV, CDR2 YYDKDF (reference sequence). The length of the CDR3 is 15 residues. In DNA, the CDR3 is TGTGCCACCAGCAGAGGCGGGGGGGCCCTCGGTGAGCAGTTCTTC. This codes for CATSRGGGALGEQFF.